Detailed here is one T cell receptor beta chain. Its antigen is unknown. Per-nucleotide qualities are absent, and no much larger clonotype sits a single base away. The immunoSEQ Assay was used to immunosequence TCRbeta CDR3 regions from genomic DNA. Before high-throughput sequencing, the genomic DNA was amplified using bias-controlled multiplex PCR. The published analysis was carried out like this. To quantify the absolute abundance of each unique TCRbeta CDR3 region, the sequences were collapsed and filtered. Clonality was defined as 1 minus Pielou's evenness and was calculated using productive rearrangements only. A previously published method was used to identify clones whose frequencies were significantly greater in on-treatment samples than in baseline samples. Sourced from immuneACCESS, this table was stored by TCRdb with only in-frame sequences that have V and J called. A share of the clones is absent; for the studies checked, an unresolved V gene accounts for under half, and the remainder has no known explanation. V, J and clone size reflect that table, while D and trimming were determined from the DNA. This sample has just under 20,000 clones in its table, and under 85% of those were observed once. Of the sample, around two fifths falls within the top ten clones.

This sample was included in a study of sequential checkpoint blockade in melanoma (dated by TCRdb to the late 2010s). Background on the whole study: Patients were assigned by 1:1 randomization to either first-line nivolumab followed by ipilimumab (arm A) or ipilimumab followed by nivolumab (arm B). Maintenance nivolumab was given following each of the two trial sequences.

Including cysteine and phenylalanine, the CDR3 has 15 amino acids. Only the CDR3 region is kept as DNA, spanning 45 bases read in frame from base 1. The germline V and J ends show losses of 4 bases and 9 bases respectively, and no gene match explains 10 bases of the junction. The germline V gene sets CDR1 to SGHRS and CDR2 to YFSETQ. This sample's treatment or condition label indicates: randomized to nivolumab then ipilimumab (arm A) or the reverse (arm B). No trial patient had received prior DNA-damaging chemotherapy. A FACS Aria II flow cytometer was used to sort live CD3+CD8+ cells that were negative for CD19 and CD56 from thawed PBMCs. CheckMate 064, a randomized, open-label phase II trial of sequential checkpoint blockade, was the source of the samples, all of which came from patients with melanoma. Peripheral blood mononuclear cells were obtained through leukapheresis, purified using Ficoll-Paque, and frozen in human serum containing around 9.6% DMSO. Right after sorting, the blood CD3+CD8+ cells were verified to be >95% pure, and DNA extraction followed.

The study at large found these results: Validation of the response-prediction model combining TCR metrics and mutation burden is needed in larger, independent patient cohorts.

The sequence is built from TRBV5-1 and TRBJ1-5; TRBD1 aligns with 10 central bases. The sequence came from a human donor with melanoma. Material: CD8+ T cells sorted from blood (inferred from file names), obtained from a patient given nivolumab and ipilimumab in sequence. Here the CDR3 is given as CASSPGTGELRPQHF. The bases read TGCGCCAGCAGCCCCGGGACAGGGGAACTTAGGCCCCAGCATTTT.